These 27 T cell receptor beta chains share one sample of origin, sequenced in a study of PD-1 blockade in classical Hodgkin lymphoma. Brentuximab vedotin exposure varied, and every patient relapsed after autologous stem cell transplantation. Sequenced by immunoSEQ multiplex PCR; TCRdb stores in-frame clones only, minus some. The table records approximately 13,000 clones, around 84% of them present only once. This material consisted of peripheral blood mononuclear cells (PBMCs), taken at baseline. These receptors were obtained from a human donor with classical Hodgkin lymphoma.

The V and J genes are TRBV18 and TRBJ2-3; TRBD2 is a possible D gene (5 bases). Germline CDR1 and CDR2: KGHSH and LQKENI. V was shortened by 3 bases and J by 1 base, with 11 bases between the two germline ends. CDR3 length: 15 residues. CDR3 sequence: CASSPSAGRTDTQYF. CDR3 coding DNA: TGTGCCAGCTCACCCTCTGCGGGTCGCACAGATACGCAGTATTTT.

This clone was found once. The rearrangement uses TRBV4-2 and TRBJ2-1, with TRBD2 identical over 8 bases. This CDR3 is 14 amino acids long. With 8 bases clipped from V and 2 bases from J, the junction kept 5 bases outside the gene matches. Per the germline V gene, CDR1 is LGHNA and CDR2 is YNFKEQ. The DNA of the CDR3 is TGTGCCAGCTCCGGGCGGGGGGCCTACAATGAGCAGTTCTTC. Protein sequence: CASSGRGAYNEQFF.

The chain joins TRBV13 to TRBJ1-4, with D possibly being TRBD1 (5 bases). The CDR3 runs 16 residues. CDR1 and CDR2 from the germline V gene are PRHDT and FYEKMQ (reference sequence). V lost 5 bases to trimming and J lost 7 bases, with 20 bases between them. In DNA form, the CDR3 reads TGTGCCAGCAGCGTAGATGGGGCAGGAGTTGTTGAAAAACTGTTTTTT. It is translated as CASSVDGAGVVEKLFF.

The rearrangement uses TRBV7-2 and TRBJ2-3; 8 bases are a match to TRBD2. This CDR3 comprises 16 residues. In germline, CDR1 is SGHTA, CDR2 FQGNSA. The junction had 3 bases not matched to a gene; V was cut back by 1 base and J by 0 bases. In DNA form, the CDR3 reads TGTGCCAGCAGCTTAGACGGGGGGGTTAGCACAGATACGCAGTATTTT. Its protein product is CASSLDGGVSTDTQYF. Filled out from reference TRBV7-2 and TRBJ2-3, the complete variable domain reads GAGVSQSPSNKVTEKGKDVELRCDPISGHTALYWYRQSLGQGLEFLIYFQGNSAPDKSGLPSDRFSAERTGGSVSTLTIQRTQQEDSAVYLCASSLDGGVSTDTQYFGPGTRLTVL.

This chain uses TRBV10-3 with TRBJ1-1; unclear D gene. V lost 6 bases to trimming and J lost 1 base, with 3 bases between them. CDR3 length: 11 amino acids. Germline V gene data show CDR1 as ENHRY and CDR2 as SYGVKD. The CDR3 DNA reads TGTGCCATCAGGGGGAACACTGAAGCTTTCTTT. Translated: CAIRGNTEAFF.

CDR3 sequence: CASSLVSGDAYNEQFF. CDR3 sequence (DNA): TGCGCCAGCAGCTTGGTTTCAGGAGACGCCTACAATGAGCAGTTCTTC. The chain uses TRBV5-1 and TRBJ2-1, with unresolved D. The CDR3 is made up of 16 amino acids. Germline loops: CDR1 SGHRS, CDR2 YFSETQ. With 0 bases removed from V and 2 bases from J, the gap between germline ends came to 12 bases. The full variable domain, with the rest looked up from reference TRBV5-1 and TRBJ2-1, is KAGVTQTPRYLIKTRGQQVTLSCSPISGHRSVSWYQQTPGQGLQFLFEYFSETQRNKGNFPGRFSGRQFSNSRSEMNVSTLELGDSALYLCASSLVSGDAYNEQFFGPGTRLTVL.

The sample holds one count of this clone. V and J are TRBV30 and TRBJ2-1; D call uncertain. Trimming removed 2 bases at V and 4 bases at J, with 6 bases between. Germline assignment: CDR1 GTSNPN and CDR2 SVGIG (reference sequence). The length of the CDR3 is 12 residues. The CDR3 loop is CAWSYEYNEQFF. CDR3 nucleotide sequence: TGTGCCTGGAGTTATGAGTACAATGAGCAGTTCTTC.

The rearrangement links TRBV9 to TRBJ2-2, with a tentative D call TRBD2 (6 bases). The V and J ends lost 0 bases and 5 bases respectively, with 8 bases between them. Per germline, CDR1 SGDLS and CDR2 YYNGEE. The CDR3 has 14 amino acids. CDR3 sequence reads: CASSVAEGTGELFF. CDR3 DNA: TGTGCCAGCAGCGTAGCGGAGGGAACCGGGGAGCTGTTTTTT.

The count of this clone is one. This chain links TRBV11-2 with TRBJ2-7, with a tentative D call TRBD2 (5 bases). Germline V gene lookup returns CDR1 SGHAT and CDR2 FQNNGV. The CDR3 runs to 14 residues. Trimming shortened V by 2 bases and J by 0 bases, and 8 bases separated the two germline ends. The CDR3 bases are TGTGCCAGCAGCTTATACCGGGGCTCCTACGAGCAGTACTTC. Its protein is CASSLYRGSYEQYF.

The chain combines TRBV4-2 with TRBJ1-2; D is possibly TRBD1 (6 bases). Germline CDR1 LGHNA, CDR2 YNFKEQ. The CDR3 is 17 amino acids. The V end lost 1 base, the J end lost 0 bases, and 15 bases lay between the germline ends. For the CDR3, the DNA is TGTGCCAGCAGCCAAGGAGGCCGGACAGATACTAACTATGGCTACACCTTC. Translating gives CASSQGGRTDTNYGYTF.

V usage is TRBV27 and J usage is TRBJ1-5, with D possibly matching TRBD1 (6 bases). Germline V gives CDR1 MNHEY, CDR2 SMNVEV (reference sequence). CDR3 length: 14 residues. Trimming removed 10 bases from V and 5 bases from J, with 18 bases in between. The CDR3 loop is CATRLQGWDQPQHF. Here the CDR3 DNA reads TGTGCCACGCGGTTACAGGGCTGGGATCAGCCCCAGCATTTT.

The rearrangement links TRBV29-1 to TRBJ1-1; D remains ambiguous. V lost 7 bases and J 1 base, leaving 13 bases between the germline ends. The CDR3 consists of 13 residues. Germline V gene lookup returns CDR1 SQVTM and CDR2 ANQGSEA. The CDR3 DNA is TGCAGCGCTCTTGGGAAATCGAACACTGAAGCTTTCTTT. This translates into CSALGKSNTEAFF.

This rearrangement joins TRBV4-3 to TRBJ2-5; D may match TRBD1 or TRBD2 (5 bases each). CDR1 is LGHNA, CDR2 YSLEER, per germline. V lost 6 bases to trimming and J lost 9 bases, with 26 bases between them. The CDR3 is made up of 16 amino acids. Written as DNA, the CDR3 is TGCGCCAGCAGTCGGCGCTCCGGGGCAGGGTTCGGGTCCCAGTACTTC. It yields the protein CASSRRSGAGFGSQYF.

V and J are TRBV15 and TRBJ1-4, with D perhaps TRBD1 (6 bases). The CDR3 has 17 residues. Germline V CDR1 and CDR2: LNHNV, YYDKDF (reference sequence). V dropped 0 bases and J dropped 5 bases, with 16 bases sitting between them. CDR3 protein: CATSRETGSSPNEKLFF. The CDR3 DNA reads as TGTGCCACCAGCAGAGAGACAGGCTCCTCCCCGAATGAAAAACTGTTTTTT.

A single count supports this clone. The CDR3 loop reads CASSQVTVSIGSNQPQHF. The CDR3 DNA is TGCGCCAGCAGCCAAGTTACAGTATCTATAGGAAGCAATCAGCCCCAGCATTTT. The genes are TRBV4-1 and TRBJ1-5; no definite D call. The germline V gene has CDR1 MGHRA and CDR2 YSYEKL. The CDR3 length is 18 residues. Trimming removed 1 base at V and 1 base at J, with 17 bases between.

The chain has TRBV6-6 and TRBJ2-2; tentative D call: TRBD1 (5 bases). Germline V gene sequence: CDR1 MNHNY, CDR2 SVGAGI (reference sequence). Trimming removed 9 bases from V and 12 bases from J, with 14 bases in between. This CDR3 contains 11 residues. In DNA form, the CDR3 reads TGTGCCAGTGAAACAGGTTTTCAGCTGTTTTTT. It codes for CASETGFQLFF.

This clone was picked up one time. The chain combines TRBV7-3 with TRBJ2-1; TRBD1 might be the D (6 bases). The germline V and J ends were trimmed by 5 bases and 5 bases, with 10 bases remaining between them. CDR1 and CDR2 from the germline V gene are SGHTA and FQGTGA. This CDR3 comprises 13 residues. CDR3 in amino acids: CASSKDRNNEQFF. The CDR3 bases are TGTGCCAGCAGCAAGGACAGAAACAATGAGCAGTTCTTC.

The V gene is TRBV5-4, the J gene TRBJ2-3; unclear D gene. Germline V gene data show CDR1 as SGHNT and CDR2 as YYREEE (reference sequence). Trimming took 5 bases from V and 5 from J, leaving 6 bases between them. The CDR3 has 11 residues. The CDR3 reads CASSSRDTQYF. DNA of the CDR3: TGTGCCAGCAGTTCTCGAGATACGCAGTATTTT.

The CDR3 coding sequence is TGCGCCAGCAGCCAAGATCGGGGCTCTGGGGCCAACGTCCTGACTTTC. It translates to CASSQDRGSGANVLTF. The genes are TRBV4-1 and TRBJ2-6, with D possibly being TRBD2 (5 bases). This CDR3 region has 16 residues. V lost 0 bases to trimming and J lost 0 bases, with 6 bases between them. Germline CDR1 MGHRA, CDR2 YSYEKL.

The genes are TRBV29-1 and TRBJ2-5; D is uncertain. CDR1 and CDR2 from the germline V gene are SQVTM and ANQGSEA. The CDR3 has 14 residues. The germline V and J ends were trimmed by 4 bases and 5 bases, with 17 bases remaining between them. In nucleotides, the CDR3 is TGCAGCGTTGTCAGGCAGAATCTCGAGGAGACCCAGTACTTC. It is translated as CSVVRQNLEETQYF.

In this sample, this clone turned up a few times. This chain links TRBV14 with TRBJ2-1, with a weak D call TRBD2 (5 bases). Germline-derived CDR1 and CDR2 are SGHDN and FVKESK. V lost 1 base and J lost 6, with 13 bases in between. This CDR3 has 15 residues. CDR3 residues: CASSQGGLPGNEQFF. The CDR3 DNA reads TGTGCCAGCAGCCAAGGCGGACTTCCGGGCAATGAGCAGTTCTTC.

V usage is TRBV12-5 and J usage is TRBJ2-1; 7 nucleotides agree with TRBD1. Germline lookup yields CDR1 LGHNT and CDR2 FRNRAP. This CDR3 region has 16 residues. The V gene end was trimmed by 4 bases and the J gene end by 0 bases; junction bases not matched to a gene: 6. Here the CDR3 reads CASGSTGLGSYNEQFF. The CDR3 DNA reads TGTGCTAGTGGTTCGACAGGGTTAGGCTCCTACAATGAGCAGTTCTTC.

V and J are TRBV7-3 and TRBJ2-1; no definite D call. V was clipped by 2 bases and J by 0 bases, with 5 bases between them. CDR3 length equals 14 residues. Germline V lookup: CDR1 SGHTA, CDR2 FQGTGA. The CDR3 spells CASSLQYSYNEQFF. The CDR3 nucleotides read TGTGCCAGCAGCTTACAATACTCCTACAATGAGCAGTTCTTC.

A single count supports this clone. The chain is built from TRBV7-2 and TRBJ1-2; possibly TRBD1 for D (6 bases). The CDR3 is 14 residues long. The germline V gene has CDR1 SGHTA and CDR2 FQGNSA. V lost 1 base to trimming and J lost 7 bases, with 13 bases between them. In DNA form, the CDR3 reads TGTGCCAGCAGCTTAGAACAGGGAGGTGGTGGCTACACCTTC. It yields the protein CASSLEQGGGGYTF.

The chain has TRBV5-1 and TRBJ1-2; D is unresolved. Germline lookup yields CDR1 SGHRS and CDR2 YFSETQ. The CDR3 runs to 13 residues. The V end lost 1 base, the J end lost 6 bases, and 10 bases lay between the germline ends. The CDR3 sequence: CASSLSLFHGYTF. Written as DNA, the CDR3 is TGCGCCAGCAGCTTGTCTCTATTCCATGGCTACACCTTC.

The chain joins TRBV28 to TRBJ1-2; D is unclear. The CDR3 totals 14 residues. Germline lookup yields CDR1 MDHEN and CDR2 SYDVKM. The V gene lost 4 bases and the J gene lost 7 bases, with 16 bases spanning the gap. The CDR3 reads CASSSTTRTTGYTF. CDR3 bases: TGTGCCAGCAGTTCAACGACTCGGACGACTGGCTACACCTTC.

CDR3 bases: TGTGCCAGCAGCCCCGGGACTAGCAGCACAGATACGCAGTATTTT. The encoded protein is CASSPGTSSTDTQYF. The rearrangement uses TRBV14 and TRBJ2-3; 9 bases match TRBD2. The CDR3 spans 15 residues. Germline-derived CDR1 and CDR2 are SGHDN and FVKESK. Germline trimming cut 4 bases from V and 0 bases from J; bases unmatched to any gene: 2. Variable domain in full (rest from reference TRBV14 and TRBJ2-3): EAGVTQFPSHSVIEKGQTVTLRCDPISGHDNLYWYRRVMGKEIKFLLHFVKESKQDESGMPNNRFLAERTGGTYSTLKVQPAELEDSGVYFCASSPGTSSTDTQYFGPGTRLTVL.